This T cell receptor (beta chain) was identified in a study of blood T cells in healthy people across ages. Then a second PCR, running roughly 7 to 11 cycles, was carried out with a sample-barcoded 5' primer and a J-beta primer mix. TCRdb itself ran the 5' RACE reads through MiXCR, one entry per CDR3 protein. The table lists around 1,700,000 distinct CDR3 sequences, under 30% of them singletons, with more than 6% in the top ten. Many counts were recorded for this clonotype. Its specificity is not known. Trimming shortened V by 2 bases and J by 7 bases, and 22 bases separated the two germline ends. CDR1 SGDLS and CDR2 YYNGEE come from the germline V gene. The CDR3 spans 16 residues. Overall study findings and caveats: Naive T cell percentage showed a strong correlation with the diversity of TCR beta. In older individuals, TCR beta diversity per million T cells was lower, falling roughly linearly with age. Long-lived donors carried more naive CD4+ cells and greater diversity than aged donors.

Sequencing used blood. The sequence was collected from a woman aged 25 to 45 in good health. The rearrangement links TRBV9 to TRBJ2-7, with D possibly TRBD2 on 6 matching bases. The CDR3 sequence is CASSVSSGTGLREQYF. Here the CDR3 DNA reads TGTGCCAGCAGCGTGTCGTCCGGGACTGGGTTGAGAGAGCAGTACTTC.